The subject of this entry is one T cell receptor beta chain. The data were obtained in a study of regulatory T cells in long-lasting Graves disease. Germline loops: CDR1 MNHNS, CDR2 SASEGT. The CDR3 runs to 12 residues. The time point: newly diagnosed GD, antithyroid drugs for less than 3 months. The TCR library used RNA extracted from PBMCs. Investigators prepared the TCR beta libraries by applying iRepertoire HTBI primers and Arm-PCR of CDR3 regions. MiXCR, run by TCRdb on the multiplex PCR reads, gives a single entry per CDR3 protein. Of some 350,000 distinct CDR3 sequences listed, around 16% are singletons. The sample was also reused in another study, on T cells in Graves' hyperthyroidism and ophthalmopathy.

The specimen was peripheral blood mononuclear cells (PBMCs), collected at new diagnosis, from a patient treated with antithyroid drugs. The chain combines TRBV6-1 with TRBJ2-3, with a weak D call TRBD1 (5 bases). TRBJ1-1 matches the DNA end more closely, so the J call is doubtful. The TCR originated in a young woman with Graves disease. The CDR3 DNA reads as TGTGCCAGCGGACCCTGGGGCGGTGAAGCTTTCTTT. Protein sequence: CASGPWGGEAFF.